The rows below give T cell receptor beta chains drawn from one sample of a study of beta chain features in type 1 diabetes. Some clones are missing from TCRdb's copy, which holds only in-frame ones; the method was immunoSEQ multiplex PCR. Of some 410,000 clones in the sample, about 10% were seen once. The sample consisted of naive CD4+ T cells from blood. All receptors derive from a woman younger than 35 in good health. Each CDR3 is given with its conserved first and last residue. Each record gives: J gene, V gene, D gene, clone size, CDR3 DNA, CDR3 protein. A D gene is named only where the DNA matches it firmly. Not all rows give a size; the values are once, few, many and, for expanded clones, a class.

TRBJ1-4	TRBV5-1	-	-	TGCGCCAGCAGCTTGCGGACAACAACTAATGAAAAACTGTTTTTT	CASSLRTTTNEKLFF
TRBJ2-1	TRBV29-1	-	few	TGCAGCGTTGAAGCGGGGGTCTACAATGAGCAGTTCTTC	CSVEAGVYNEQFF
TRBJ2-5	TRBV18	-	few	TGTGCCAGCTCACCGAGCTTCGAGACCCAGTACTTC	CASSPSFETQYF
TRBJ1-2	TRBV20-1	-	-	TGCAGTGCTAGATTGGGGAATGGCTACACCTTC	CSARLGNGYTF
TRBJ2-3	TRBV10-3	-	few	TGTGCCACACGGGGCACAGATACGCAGTATTTT	CATRGTDTQYF
TRBJ2-3	TRBV7-9	-	many	TGTGCCAGCAGCTCTAGCACAGATACGCAGTATTTT	CASSSSTDTQYF
TRBJ2-6	TRBV5-1	TRBD1	-	TGCGCCAGCAGCATCGCCGGACAGGGGGCGGCAGGGGCCAACGTCCTGACTTTC	CASSIAGQGAAGANVLTF
TRBJ2-3	TRBV4-2	-	few	TGTGCCAGCAGCCCGTTACAGGCCGAGAAGTCTACAGATACGCAGTATTTT	CASSPLQAEKSTDTQYF
TRBJ2-5	TRBV2	-	few	TGTGCCAGCAGAGACCGGGAGACCCAGTACTTC	CASRDRETQYF
TRBJ2-6	TRBV11-2	-	few	TGTGCCAGCAGCTTAGCCCCAGCGGGTGGCAGTGGGGCCAACGTCCTGACTTTC	CASSLAPAGGSGANVLTF
TRBJ2-2	TRBV4-2	TRBD1	few	TGTGCCAGCAGCCACCGGACAGGGGAGCTTGGCGGGGAGCTGTTTTTT	CASSHRTGELGGELFF
TRBJ2-7	TRBV6-6	TRBD1	-	TGTGCCAGCACCTTTCCGGGACAGCTATACGAGCAGTACTTC	CASTFPGQLYEQYF
TRBJ1-5	TRBV13	TRBD1	few	TGTGCCAGCAGCTTTGGCAGGGGGAATCAGCCCCAGCATTTT	CASSFGRGNQPQHF
TRBJ2-5	TRBV14	-	few	TGTGCCAGCAGCCAAGGACGGTCCCAAGAGACCCAGTACTTC	CASSQGRSQETQYF
TRBJ2-1	TRBV29-1	-	few	TGCAGCGTTGAAGATAAGTATAAGGGCGGGACAGAGCAGTTCTTC	CSVEDKYKGGTEQFF
TRBJ2-5	TRBV4-3	TRBD1	few	TGCGCCAGCAGCCCGGGACAGGGAGCGACCCAGTACTTC	CASSPGQGATQYF
TRBJ1-1	TRBV4-3	-	few	TGCGCCAGCAGCCAAGTTGCTACAGGGAACACTGAAGCTTTCTTT	CASSQVATGNTEAFF
TRBJ2-7	TRBV5-1	TRBD1	-	TGCGCCAGCAGTCTCCCGGGACAGGAAAAGCAGTACTTC	CASSLPGQEKQYF
TRBJ1-4	TRBV5-4	-	few	TGTGCCAGCAGCTTTGGCGGGGGACGTGAAAAACTGTTTTTT	CASSFGGGREKLFF
TRBJ1-4	TRBV25-1	-	-	TGTGCCAGCAATAACGGAAAGGCAGGTGAAAAACTGTTTTTT	CASNNGKAGEKLFF
TRBJ2-1	TRBV7-2	-	-	TGTGCCAGCAGCTCACGGATAGTGAGGGGAAACAATGAGCAGTTCTTC	CASSSRIVRGNNEQFF
TRBJ2-3	TRBV7-6	TRBD2	-	TGTGCCAGCAGCTTAGCCCTCATAGCGGGAGAGACAGATACGCAGTATTTT	CASSLALIAGETDTQYF
TRBJ2-6	TRBV9	TRBD1	-	TGTGCCAGCAGCGCCGACAGGGGTGCCCCCGGGGCCAACGTCCTGACTTTC	CASSADRGAPGANVLTF
TRBJ2-5	TRBV12-5	-	few	TGTGCTAGTGCGGCCCACCAAGAGACCCAGTACTTC	CASAAHQETQYF
TRBJ1-4	TRBV29-1	TRBD1	few	TGCAGCGTCGCACAGGGGGGCAATGAAAAACTGTTTTTT	CSVAQGGNEKLFF
TRBJ1-5	TRBV10-3	-	few	TGTGCCATCAGTGAGTCCAGGAAGGGATTGCATTTT	CAISESRKGLHF
TRBJ2-1	TRBV9	TRBD2	-	TGTGCCAGCAGCGTACTTGGGACTAGCGGGAGGAATGAGCAGTTCTTC	CASSVLGTSGRNEQFF
TRBJ2-5	TRBV7-2	-	few	TGTGCCAGCAGGTTGAATAGCGGTTACTCAAAGGGGACCCAGTACTTC	CASRLNSGYSKGTQYF
TRBJ1-6	TRBV25-1	-	-	TGTGCCAGCAGGGACAGCAATTCACCCCTCCACTTT	CASRDSNSPLHF
TRBJ2-3	TRBV28	TRBD2	-	TGTGCCAGCAGTGTCGGCGGGGGAGATACGCAGTATTTT	CASSVGGGDTQYF
TRBJ1-1	TRBV14	-	few	TGTGCCAGCAGCCAGGGCCGCATCACTGAAGCTTTCTTT	CASSQGRITEAFF
TRBJ2-3	TRBV4-2	TRBD1	-	TGTGCCAGCAGCCAAGGGACAGGGACAGATACGCAGTATTTT	CASSQGTGTDTQYF
TRBJ1-2	TRBV2	-	-	TGTGCCAGCAGTCCGGACGGAAACTATGGCTACACCTTC	CASSPDGNYGYTF
TRBJ2-3	TRBV5-4	TRBD2	-	TGTGCCAGCAAGAATAGCGGGACCACAGATACGCAGTATTTT	CASKNSGTTDTQYF
TRBJ2-2	TRBV9	-	-	TGTGCCAGCAGCGTAGACGAGATCACCGGGGAGCTGTTTTTT	CASSVDEITGELFF
TRBJ2-7	TRBV9	TRBD2	few	TGTGCCAGCAGCGTAGCCAGCGGGAGGGCCATCAACGAGCAGTACTTC	CASSVASGRAINEQYF
TRBJ2-1	TRBV28	TRBD1	many	TGTGCCAGCAGTTTGAGGGGGCGCTGGCAGTTCTTC	CASSLRGRWQFF
TRBJ2-4	TRBV7-9	-	-	TGTGCCAGCAGCGGAGTGTCGGGGGCGCGGAACATTCAGTACTTC	CASSGVSGARNIQYF
TRBJ2-1	TRBV10-2	-	few	TGCGCCAGCAGTGAGTTGGCAAAGCAGTTCTTC	CASSELAKQFF
TRBJ2-1	TRBV14	-	few	TGTGCCAGCAGCCATCTACTACTCTCGAGCTCCTACAATGAGCAGTTCTTC	CASSHLLLSSSYNEQFF
TRBJ2-1	TRBV27	TRBD2	few	TGTGCCAGCAGTGCGGTCGGACTAGCGGGAGTCAATGAGCAGTTCTTC	CASSAVGLAGVNEQFF
TRBJ2-7	TRBV20-1	-	few	TGCAGTGCTAAATTGGGGGGCGAGCAGTACTTC	CSAKLGGEQYF
TRBJ1-1	TRBV30	-	few	TGTGCCTGGAGTGCAGGACAGATCAAAAAAGCTTTCTTT	CAWSAGQIKKAFF
TRBJ2-2	TRBV6-6	TRBD2	-	TGTGCCAGCAGGGCGGGGGACACCGGGGAGCTGTTTTTT	CASRAGDTGELFF
TRBJ1-5	TRBV28	-	-	TGTGCCAGCAGGGACACCGGGGTCAATCAGCCCCAGCATTTT	CASRDTGVNQPQHF
TRBJ2-2	TRBV18	-	-	TGTGCCAGCTCACCTTATCGGACTCTTCCGAACACCGGGGAGCTGTTTTTT	CASSPYRTLPNTGELFF
TRBJ2-5	TRBV7-2	TRBD2	-	TGTGCCAGCAGCCTTCGCGGGGGGGCCGAGACCCAGTACTTC	CASSLRGGAETQYF
TRBJ2-2	TRBV7-8	-	-	TGTGCCAGCAGCTCCGGGACTTTTAACACCGGGGAGCTGTTTTTT	CASSSGTFNTGELFF
TRBJ2-1	TRBV6-5	TRBD1	few	TGTGCCAGCAGTTCGTCAGGGGGTGAGCAGTTCTTC	CASSSSGGEQFF
TRBJ2-5	TRBV7-2	TRBD1	-	TGTGCCAGCAGCCCGGACAGGGCCTATGAGACCCAGTACTTC	CASSPDRAYETQYF
TRBJ1-5	TRBV7-9	-	-	TGTGCCAGCAGCTCCCGGTCCGATCAGCCCCAGCATTTT	CASSSRSDQPQHF